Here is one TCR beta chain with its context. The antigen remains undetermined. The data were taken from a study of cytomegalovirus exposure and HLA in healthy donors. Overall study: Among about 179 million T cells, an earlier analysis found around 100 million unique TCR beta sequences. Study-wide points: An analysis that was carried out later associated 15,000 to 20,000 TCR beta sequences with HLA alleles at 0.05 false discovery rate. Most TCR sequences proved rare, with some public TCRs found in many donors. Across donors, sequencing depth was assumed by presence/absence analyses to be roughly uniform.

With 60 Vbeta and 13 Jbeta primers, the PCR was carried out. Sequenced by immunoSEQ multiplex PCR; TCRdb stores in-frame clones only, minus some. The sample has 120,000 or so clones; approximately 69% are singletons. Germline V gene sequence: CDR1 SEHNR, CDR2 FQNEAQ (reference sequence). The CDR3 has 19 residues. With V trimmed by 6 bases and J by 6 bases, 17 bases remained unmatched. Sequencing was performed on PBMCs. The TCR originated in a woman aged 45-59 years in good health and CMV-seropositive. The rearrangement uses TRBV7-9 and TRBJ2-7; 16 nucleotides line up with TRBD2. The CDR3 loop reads CASRAAGTSGGAFRGEQYF. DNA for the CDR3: TGTGCCAGCAGAGCCGCCGGGACTAGCGGGGGGGCCTTCCGTGGCGAGCAGTACTTC.